Presented here are 2 T cell receptor beta chains from one specimen sequenced in a study of blood T cell repertoires in COVID-19. Some clones are missing from TCRdb's copy, which holds only in-frame ones; the method was immunoSEQ multiplex PCR. Among about 89,000 clones listed, roughly 87% were seen once. Source material: peripheral blood. All receptors come from a male donor with acute or convalescent COVID-19.

This chain uses TRBV5-1 with TRBJ2-6, with TRBD2 as a possible D gene (5 bases). The CDR3 has 16 residues. V dropped 0 bases and J dropped 4 bases, with 11 bases sitting between them. Germline CDR1 is SGHRS and CDR2 is YFSETQ. Here the CDR3 DNA reads TGCGCCAGCAGCTTGGCCCCCGGGGTAGGGGCCAACGTCCTGACTTTC. It is translated as CASSLAPGVGANVLTF.

The chain recombines TRBV19 with TRBJ1-1; 10 positions agree with TRBD1. J was trimmed by 7 bases and V by 9 bases; bases with no gene match: 8. The CDR3 is 13 amino acids. Germline V gives CDR1 LNHDA, CDR2 SQIVND (reference sequence). The CDR3: CASDRGLFSEAFF. CDR3 sequence (DNA): TGTGCCAGCGACAGGGGGCTTTTTAGTGAAGCTTTCTTT.